Presented here are 17 T cell receptor beta chains from one specimen sequenced in a study of CDR3 diversity in severe acne. MiXCR, run by TCRdb on the PCR reads, gives a single entry per CDR3 protein. Of 90,000 or so distinct CDR3 sequences in the sample, roughly half were seen once. Source material: blood. The receptors derive from a male donor in good health, serving as a control.

This clonotype was seen many times. V gene TRBV2 combines with J gene TRBJ2-3; 7 bases are a match to TRBD1. The germline V gene has CDR1 SNHLY and CDR2 FYNNEI. J was trimmed by 4 bases and V by 8 bases; bases with no gene match: 15. The CDR3 has 16 residues. CDR3 nucleotide sequence: TGTGCCAGCCGGTATGACAGGGCTGGGGTGGCAGATACGCAGTATTTT. Protein product: CASRYDRAGVADTQYF.

The gene calls are TRBV15 and TRBJ1-5, with TRBD1 as a possible D gene (6 bases). The CDR3 runs to 16 residues. Germline values: CDR1 LNHNV, CDR2 YYDKDF (reference sequence). V was trimmed by 0 bases and J by 4 bases, leaving 13 bases between them. The CDR3, as DNA: TGTGCCACCAGCAGAGATATCTGGGGGGCGAATCAGCCCCAGCATTTT. Amino acid sequence: CATSRDIWGANQPQHF.

By share of the sample, this clonotype is medium-sized. This rearrangement joins TRBV20-1 to TRBJ2-1; possible D gene TRBD2, 6 bases. This CDR3 contains 14 residues. V gave up 6 bases and J gave up 0 bases, with 12 bases separating them. Germline assignment: CDR1 DFQATT and CDR2 SNEGSKA (reference sequence). The CDR3, as DNA: TGCAGTGCAGTAGCGGAAAGCTCCTACAATGAGCAGTTCTTC. It yields the protein CSAVAESSYNEQFF.

The CDR3 DNA reads TGTGCCAGTAGTACCGGGGGGGTCGAGCAGTACTTC. It yields the protein CASSTGGVEQYF. The chain joins TRBV19 to TRBJ2-7, with 8 bases identical to TRBD2. After removal of 4 bases from V and 6 bases from J, the junction contained 2 bases not matched to a gene. This CDR3 comprises 12 residues. Germline V CDR1 and CDR2: LNHDA, SQIVND (reference sequence).

The chain has TRBV29-1 and TRBJ1-6; 9 nucleotides line up with TRBD1. This CDR3 region has 13 residues. Germline V gene lookup returns CDR1 SQVTM and CDR2 ANQGSEA. The ends lost 4 bases at V and 7 bases at J; junction bases unmatched: 2. The CDR3 spells CSVGTGENSPLHF. The CDR3 nucleotides read TGCAGCGTTGGGACAGGGGAAAATTCACCCCTCCACTTT.

The chain couples TRBV12-3 or TRBV12-4 to TRBJ2-5; D unresolved. V lost 2 bases and J 1 base, leaving 8 bases between the germline ends. The CDR3 is 14 residues long. The CDR3 region is CASSLRLGQETQYF. CDR3 DNA sequence: TGTGCCAGCAGTTTAAGGCTAGGCCAAGAGACCCAGTACTTC.

The chain combines TRBV6-1 with TRBJ1-5; D gene ambiguous. From germline, CDR1 is MNHNS and CDR2 SASEGT. V lost 0 bases and J lost 9, with 12 bases in between. The CDR3 covers 14 residues. The CDR3 loop is CASSEADVTRPQHF. CDR3 DNA sequence: TGTGCCAGCAGTGAAGCAGACGTGACTAGGCCCCAGCATTTT.

This clonotype was picked up many times. The chain links TRBV3-1 to TRBJ1-5; 7 bases match TRBD1. The CDR3 sequence is 14 residues long. The germline V gene encodes CDR1 LGHDT and CDR2 YNNKEL (reference sequence). Trimming took 4 bases from V and 3 from J; bases not matched to a gene: 3. CDR3 nucleotide sequence: TGTGCCAGCAGCCCGGGACAGCTCAATCAGCCCCAGCATTTT. Residues: CASSPGQLNQPQHF.

This clonotype was seen once. At one boundary the junction diverges from the germline segment, which might be a read error. The genes are TRBV7-2 and TRBJ2-5; a possible D gene is TRBD2 (5 bases). The germline V gene encodes CDR1 SGHTA and CDR2 FQGNSA. This CDR3 is built from 14 residues. The CDR3 reads CASSRGRPEEAQYF. The CDR3 region has the DNA TGTGCCAGCAGCCGGGGTCGTCCAGAAGAGGCCCAGTACTTC.

The chain recombines TRBV9 with TRBJ2-7, with D perhaps assigned TRBD1 or TRBD2 (6 bases each). The V and J ends lost 5 bases and 6 bases respectively, with 21 bases between them. The CDR3 totals 15 residues. Germline V lookup: CDR1 SGDLS, CDR2 YYNGEE. CDR3 in DNA: TGTGCCAGCAGTGGAGGGGGGCTCCCTTTTGCCGAGCAGTACTTC. Translation gives CASSGGGLPFAEQYF.

This chain uses TRBV18 with TRBJ2-7; 8 nucleotides align to TRBD2. The V gene end was trimmed by 4 bases and the J gene end by 4 bases; junction bases not matched to a gene: 6. The CDR3 is made up of 14 amino acids. Germline assignment: CDR1 KGHSH and CDR2 LQKENI. CDR3 sequence reads: CASSLRAGGYEQYF. As DNA, the CDR3 is TGTGCCAGCTCACTTCGGGCGGGAGGATACGAGCAGTACTTC.

The rearrangement links TRBV7-9 to TRBJ1-1; a possible D gene is TRBD1 (6 bases). Germline-derived CDR1 and CDR2 are SEHNR and FQNEAQ (reference sequence). The CDR3 contains 15 residues. The V end was cut by 9 bases, the J end by 4 bases, with 21 bases between. CDR3 bases: TGTGCCAGTAGTACTCGGACGGAGGGGGGCACTGAAGCTTTCTTT. Translation gives CASSTRTEGGTEAFF.

Ten or more counts support this clonotype. The chain employs TRBV28 and TRBJ2-1; 8 nucleotides agree with TRBD2. This CDR3 has 11 residues. J gave up 10 bases and V 8 bases, and 4 bases lay outside the gene matches. The germline V gene encodes CDR1 MDHEN and CDR2 SYDVKM. The CDR3 nucleotides read TGTGCCAGCGGGAGACTAGCGGAGCAGTTCTTC. It is translated as CASGRLAEQFF.

This chain uses TRBV5-5 with TRBJ2-7; D is uncertain. Between the trimmed V and J ends, which lost 1 base and 1 base, there was a span of 15 bases. Germline V gene lookup returns CDR1 SGHKS and CDR2 YYEKEE (reference sequence). The CDR3 covers 16 residues. CDR3 residues: CASSLNAGILSYEQYF. CDR3 nucleotide sequence: TGTGCCAGCAGCTTGAACGCCGGAATATTGTCCTACGAGCAGTACTTC. Looking up the rest from reference TRBV5-5 and TRBJ2-7 gives the full variable domain: DAGVTQSPTHLIKTRGQQVTLRCSPISGHKSVSWYQQVLGQGPQFIFQYYEKEERGRGNFPDRFSARQFPNYSSELNVNALLLGDSALYLCASSLNAGILSYEQYFGPGTRLTVT.

This clonotype was detected many times. The chain links TRBV25-1 to TRBJ1-2, with D possibly being TRBD1 (5 bases). This CDR3 has 13 amino acids. V lost 5 bases to trimming and J lost 5 bases, with 12 bases between them. Germline V lookup: CDR1 MGHDK, CDR2 SYGVNS. The CDR3 here is CASSPGRAYGYTF. The DNA of the CDR3 is TGTGCCAGCAGTCCGGGCAGGGCGTATGGCTACACCTTC.

With respect to this clonotype: A junction end diverges from the germline sequence, so it may reflect a read error. The V call is TRBV6-5, the J call TRBJ1-2, with 10 bases matching TRBD1. The germline CDR1 and CDR2 sequences are MNHEY and SVGAGI. CDR3 size: 15 residues. As DNA, the CDR3 is TGTGCCAGCAGTGCGCCGGGACAGGGGAATTATGGCTGCACCTTC. Translating gives CASSAPGQGNYGCTF.

About this clonotype: The CDR3 does not close with the conserved phenylalanine or tryptophan, likely indicating a read error. Because the CDR3's place on the DNA is in doubt, the DNA is left out and the CDR3 is given as listed by TCRdb. The rearrangement joins TRBV30 to TRBJ1-1. Ends included, the CDR3 has 14 residues. Germline V gives CDR1 GTSNPN, CDR2 SVGIG (reference sequence). The CDR3 loop reads CAWTMKGGETEASS.